The 4 T cell receptor beta chains below were found in one sample sequenced in a study of cytomegalovirus exposure and HLA in healthy donors. The assay was immunoSEQ multiplex PCR, and TCRdb's table has in-frame clones only and misses some. Among roughly 60,000 clones listed, about 90% were seen once. Sequenced: PBMCs. These receptors all stem from a woman younger than 35 in good health and CMV-seronegative.

This clone has a single count. The chain has TRBV2 and TRBJ2-3; TRBD2 matches 11 bases. With V trimmed by 6 bases and J by 6 bases, 17 bases remained unmatched. Germline V lookup: CDR1 SNHLY, CDR2 FYNNEI. This CDR3 has 18 residues. CDR3 coding DNA: TGTGCCAGCAGCGTTACTAGCGGGGGCCCCCTTCGGTTGGATACGCAGTATTTT. This gives the protein CASSVTSGGPLRLDTQYF.

The genes are TRBV4-2 and TRBJ2-2, with 7 nucleotides matching TRBD2. Trimming took 2 bases from V and 6 from J; bases not matched to a gene: 6. This CDR3 has 15 residues. The germline CDR1 and CDR2 sequences are LGHNA and YNFKEQ. This CDR3 reads CASSQYTGGAGELFF. The CDR3 DNA reads TGTGCCAGCAGCCAATACACGGGAGGTGCCGGGGAGCTGTTTTTT.

The V call is TRBV7-2, the J call TRBJ2-6; possibly TRBD1 for D (6 bases). There are 17 residues in the CDR3. Per the germline V gene, CDR1 is SGHTA and CDR2 is FQGNSA. V was shortened by 5 bases and J by 0 bases, with 14 bases between the two germline ends. The CDR3 DNA reads as TGTGCCAGCAGCCAGGGACAAGCTGCCTCTGGGGCCAACGTCCTGACTTTC. This gives the protein CASSQGQAASGANVLTF.

The chain joins TRBV9 to TRBJ2-2; the D is unclear. V was cut by 1 base and J by 2 bases, with 9 bases left in between. The CDR3 length is 15 residues. Germline assignment: CDR1 SGDLS and CDR2 YYNGEE. This CDR3 reads CASSVSSGNTGELFF. In DNA, the CDR3 is TGTGCCAGCAGCGTATCATCAGGAAACACCGGGGAGCTGTTTTTT.